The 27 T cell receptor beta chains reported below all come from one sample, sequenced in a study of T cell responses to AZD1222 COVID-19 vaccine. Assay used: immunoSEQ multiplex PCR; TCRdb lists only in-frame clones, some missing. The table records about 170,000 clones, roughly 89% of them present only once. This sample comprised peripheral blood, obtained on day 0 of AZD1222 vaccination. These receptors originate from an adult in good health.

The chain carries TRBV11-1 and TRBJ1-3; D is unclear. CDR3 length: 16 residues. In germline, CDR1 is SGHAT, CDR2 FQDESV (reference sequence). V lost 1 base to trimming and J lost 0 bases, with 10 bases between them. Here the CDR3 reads CASSLGHHNSGNTIYF. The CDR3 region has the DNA TGTGCCAGCAGCTTAGGACACCACAACTCTGGAAACACCATATATTTT.

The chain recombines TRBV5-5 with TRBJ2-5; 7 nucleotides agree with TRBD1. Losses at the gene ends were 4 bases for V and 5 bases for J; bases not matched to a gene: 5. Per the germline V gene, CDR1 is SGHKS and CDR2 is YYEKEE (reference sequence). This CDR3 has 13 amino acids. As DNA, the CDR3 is TGTGCCAGCAGCCGTGACAGGGTCGAGACCCAGTACTTC. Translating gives CASSRDRVETQYF.

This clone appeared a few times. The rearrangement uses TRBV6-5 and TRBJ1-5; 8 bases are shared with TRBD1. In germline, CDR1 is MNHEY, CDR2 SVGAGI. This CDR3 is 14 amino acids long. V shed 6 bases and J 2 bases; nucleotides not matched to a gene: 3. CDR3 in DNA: TGTGCCAGCAGGGTGGGACAGGGCAATCAGCCCCAGCATTTT. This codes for CASRVGQGNQPQHF.

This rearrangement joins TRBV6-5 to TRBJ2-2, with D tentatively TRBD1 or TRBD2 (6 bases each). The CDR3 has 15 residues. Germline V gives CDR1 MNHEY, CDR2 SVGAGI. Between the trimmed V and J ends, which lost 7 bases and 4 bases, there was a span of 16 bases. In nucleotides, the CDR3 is TGTGCCAGCAAACAACGGGGGCCAGGCACCGGGGAGCTGTTTTTT. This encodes CASKQRGPGTGELFF.

The CDR3, as DNA: TGTGCCAGCAGCTTAGCCCCGGGACAGCTCTACAATGAGCAGTTCTTC. It yields the protein CASSLAPGQLYNEQFF. V is TRBV5-6 and J is TRBJ2-1; 7 positions agree with TRBD1. Germline V gene data show CDR1 as SGHDT and CDR2 as YYEEEE. J lost 3 bases, V lost 2 bases, and 8 bases had no gene match. This CDR3 has 16 amino acids.

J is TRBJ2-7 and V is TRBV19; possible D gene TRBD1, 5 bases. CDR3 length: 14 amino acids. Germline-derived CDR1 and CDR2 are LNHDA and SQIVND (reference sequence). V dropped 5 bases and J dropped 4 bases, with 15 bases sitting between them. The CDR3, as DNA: TGTGCCAGTAGTCCACCGTGGGGCATGTACGAGCAGTACTTC. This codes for CASSPPWGMYEQYF.

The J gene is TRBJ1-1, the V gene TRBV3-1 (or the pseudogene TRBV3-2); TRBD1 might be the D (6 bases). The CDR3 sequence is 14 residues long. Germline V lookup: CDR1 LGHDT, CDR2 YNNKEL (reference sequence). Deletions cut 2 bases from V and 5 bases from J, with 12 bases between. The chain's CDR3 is CASSQLTGFTEAFF. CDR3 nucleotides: TGTGCCAGCAGCCAACTGACAGGCTTTACTGAAGCTTTCTTT.

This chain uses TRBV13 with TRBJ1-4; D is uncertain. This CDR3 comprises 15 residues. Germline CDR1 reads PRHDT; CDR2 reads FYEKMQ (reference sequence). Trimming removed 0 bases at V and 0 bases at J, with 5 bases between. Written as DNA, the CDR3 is TGTGCCAGCAGCTTAGGGGAAGCAACTAATGAAAAACTGTTTTTT. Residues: CASSLGEATNEKLFF.

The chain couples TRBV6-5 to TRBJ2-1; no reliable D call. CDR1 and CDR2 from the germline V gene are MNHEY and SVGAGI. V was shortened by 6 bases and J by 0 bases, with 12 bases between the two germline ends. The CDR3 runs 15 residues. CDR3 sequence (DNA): TGTGCCAGCAGCCGGACGCCTGTCTCCTACAATGAGCAGTTCTTC. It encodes CASSRTPVSYNEQFF.

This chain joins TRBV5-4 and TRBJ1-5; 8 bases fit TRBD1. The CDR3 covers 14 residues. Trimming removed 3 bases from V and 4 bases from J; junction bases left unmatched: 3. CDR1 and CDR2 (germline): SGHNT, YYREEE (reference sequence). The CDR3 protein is CASSSGQGNQPQHF. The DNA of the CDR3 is TGTGCCAGCAGCTCAGGACAGGGTAATCAGCCCCAGCATTTT.

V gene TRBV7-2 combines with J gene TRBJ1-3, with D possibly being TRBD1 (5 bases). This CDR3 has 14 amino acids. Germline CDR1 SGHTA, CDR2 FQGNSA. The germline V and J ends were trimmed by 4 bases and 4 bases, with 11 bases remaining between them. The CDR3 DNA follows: TGTGCCAGCAGCTCCCGGACAATCGGAAACACCATATATTTT. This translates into CASSSRTIGNTIYF.

CDR3 in amino acids: CASSPEKGLAGGATGELFF. The CDR3 DNA follows: TGTGCCAGCTCACCTGAAAAGGGACTAGCGGGAGGCGCCACCGGGGAGCTGTTTTTT. The chain uses TRBV18 and TRBJ2-2; 15 bases fit TRBD2. There are 19 residues in the CDR3. Germline assignment: CDR1 KGHSH and CDR2 LQKENI. Unmatched junction bases numbered 9, after V lost 3 bases and J lost 4 bases.

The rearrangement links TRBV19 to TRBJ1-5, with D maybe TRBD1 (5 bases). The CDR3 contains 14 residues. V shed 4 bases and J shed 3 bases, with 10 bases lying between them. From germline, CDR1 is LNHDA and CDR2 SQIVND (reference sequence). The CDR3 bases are TGTGCCAGTAGTACAGACAGTTACAATCAGCCCCAGCATTTT. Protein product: CASSTDSYNQPQHF.

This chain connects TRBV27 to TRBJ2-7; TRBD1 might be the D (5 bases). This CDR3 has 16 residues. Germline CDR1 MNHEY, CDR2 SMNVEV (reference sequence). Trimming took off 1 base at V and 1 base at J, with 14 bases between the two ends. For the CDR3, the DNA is TGTGCCAGCAGTTTATATCCCCTCCGACAGTCCTACGAGCAGTACTTC. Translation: CASSLYPLRQSYEQYF.

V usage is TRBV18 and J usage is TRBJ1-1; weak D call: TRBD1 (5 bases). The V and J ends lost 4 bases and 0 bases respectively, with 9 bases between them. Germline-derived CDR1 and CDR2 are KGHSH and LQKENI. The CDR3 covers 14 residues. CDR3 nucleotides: TGTGCCAGCTCACAGGGGATAGTGAACACTGAAGCTTTCTTT. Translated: CASSQGIVNTEAFF.

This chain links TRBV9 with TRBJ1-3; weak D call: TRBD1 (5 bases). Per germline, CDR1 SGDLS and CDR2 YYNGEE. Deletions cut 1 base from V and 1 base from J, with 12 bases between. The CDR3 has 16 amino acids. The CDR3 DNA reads TGTGCCAGCAGCGTAAGAGGGGATTTTTCTGGAAACACCATATATTTT. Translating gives CASSVRGDFSGNTIYF.

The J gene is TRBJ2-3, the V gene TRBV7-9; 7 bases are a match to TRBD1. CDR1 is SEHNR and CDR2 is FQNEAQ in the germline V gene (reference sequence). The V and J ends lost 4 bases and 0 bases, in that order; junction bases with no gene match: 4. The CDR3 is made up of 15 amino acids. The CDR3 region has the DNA TGTGCCAGCAGCTCGGGACAGCTTAGCACAGATACGCAGTATTTT. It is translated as CASSSGQLSTDTQYF.

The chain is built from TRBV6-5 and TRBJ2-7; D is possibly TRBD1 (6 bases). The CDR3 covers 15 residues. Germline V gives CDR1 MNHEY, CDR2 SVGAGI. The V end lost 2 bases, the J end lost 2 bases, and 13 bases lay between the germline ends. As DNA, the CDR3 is TGTGCCAGCAGTTACCGGGACATCGGTGCCTACGAGCAGTACTTC. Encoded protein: CASSYRDIGAYEQYF.

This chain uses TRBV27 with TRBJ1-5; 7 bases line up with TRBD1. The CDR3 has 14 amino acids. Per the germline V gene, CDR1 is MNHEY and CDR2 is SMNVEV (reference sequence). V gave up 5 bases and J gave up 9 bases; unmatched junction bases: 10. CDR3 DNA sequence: TGTGCCAGCAGTCTCCGGACAGGCGGAACGCCCCAGCATTTT. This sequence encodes CASSLRTGGTPQHF.

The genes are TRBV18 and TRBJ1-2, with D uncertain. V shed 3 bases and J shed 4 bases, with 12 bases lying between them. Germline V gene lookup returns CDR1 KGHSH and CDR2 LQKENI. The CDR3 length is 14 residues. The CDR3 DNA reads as TGTGCCAGCTCACCGACAACGGCCCTCTATGGCTACACCTTC. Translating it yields CASSPTTALYGYTF.

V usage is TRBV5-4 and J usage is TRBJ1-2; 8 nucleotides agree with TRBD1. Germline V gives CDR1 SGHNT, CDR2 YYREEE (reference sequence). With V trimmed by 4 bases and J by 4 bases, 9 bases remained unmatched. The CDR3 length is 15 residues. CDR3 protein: CASSPRQGSSYGYTF. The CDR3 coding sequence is TGTGCCAGCAGCCCTCGACAGGGGAGTAGCTATGGCTACACCTTC.

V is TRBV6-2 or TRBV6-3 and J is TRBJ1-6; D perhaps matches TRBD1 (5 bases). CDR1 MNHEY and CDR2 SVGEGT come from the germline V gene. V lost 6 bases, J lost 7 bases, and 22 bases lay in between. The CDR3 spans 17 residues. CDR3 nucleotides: TGTGCCAGCAGCCCTGCGTGGTTACAGGATACAAATTCACCCCTCCACTTT. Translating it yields CASSPAWLQDTNSPLHF.

CDR3 DNA sequence: TGTGCCAGCTCAACAGACAGGGGAGCTGCTGGAAACACCATATATTTT. Protein: CASSTDRGAAGNTIYF. This sequence joins TRBV18 and TRBJ1-3; the match to TRBD1 covers 8 bases. The germline V gene encodes CDR1 KGHSH and CDR2 LQKENI. V was pared by 5 bases and J by 2 bases, with 8 bases of the junction left unmatched. The CDR3 length is 16 residues.

The CDR3 sequence is CAWSAGREDEQYF. In DNA, the CDR3 is TGTGCCTGGAGTGCGGGCAGGGAGGACGAGCAGTACTTC. This chain links TRBV30 with TRBJ2-7; D is perhaps TRBD2 (6 bases). The germline V gene encodes CDR1 GTSNPN and CDR2 SVGIG (reference sequence). The CDR3 sequence is 13 residues long. Between the trimmed V and J ends, which lost 1 base and 5 bases, there was a span of 12 bases.

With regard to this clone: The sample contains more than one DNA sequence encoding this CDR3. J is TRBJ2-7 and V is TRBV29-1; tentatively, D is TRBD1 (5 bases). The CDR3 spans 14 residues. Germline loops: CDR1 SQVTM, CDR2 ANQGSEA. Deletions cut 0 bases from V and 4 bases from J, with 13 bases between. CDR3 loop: CSVEEGDRGYEQYF. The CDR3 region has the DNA TGCAGCGTTGAAGAGGGCGATAGGGGTTACGAGCAGTACTTC.

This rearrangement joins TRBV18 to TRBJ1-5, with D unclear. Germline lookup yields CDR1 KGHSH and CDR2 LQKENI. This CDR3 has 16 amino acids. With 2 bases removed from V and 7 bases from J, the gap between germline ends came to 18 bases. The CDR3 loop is CASSPTTVGISQPQHF. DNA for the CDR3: TGTGCCAGCTCACCAACCACGGTAGGGATTTCGCAGCCCCAGCATTTT.

CDR3 residues: CASPPGGAPNTGELFF. DNA of the CDR3: TGTGCCAGCCCCCCCGGAGGGGCGCCGAACACCGGGGAGCTGTTTTTT. V gene TRBV28 combines with J gene TRBJ2-2; the D gene is possibly TRBD2 (6 bases). V lost 8 bases, J lost 0 bases, and 16 bases lay in between. This CDR3 region has 16 residues. Germline CDR1 MDHEN, CDR2 SYDVKM.